At least ten counts were recorded for the clone carrying this T cell receptor beta chain. Its antigen is undetermined. V lost 2 bases and J 11 bases, leaving 18 bases between the germline ends. CDR3 length: 13 amino acids. Germline V CDR1 and CDR2: DFQATT, SNEGSKA (reference sequence). This sample is drawn from a study of CD8 T cells in ankylosing spondylitis. Study findings and constraints: CD8+ cells made up the disease-linked clones, which were relatively rare in peripheral blood. The authors reported significant enrichment of disease-linked clones in matched ankylosing spondylitis synovial fluid. Blood of patients with ankylosing spondylitis appeared to be characterized by a TCR beta motif of about 8 highly homologous variants.

As the method for making TCR beta libraries, quantitative 5'-RACE with molecular barcodes was used. One entry per CDR3 protein results from TCRdb running MiXCR on the 5' RACE reads. The sample has about 240,000 distinct CDR3 sequences, approximately 9% seen once. J is TRBJ1-1 and V is TRBV20-1, with D maybe TRBD1 (6 bases). Sequenced: blood, either unsorted or a sorted T cell fraction (not recorded which). The sequence was collected from a male donor with ankylosing spondylitis or in good health (not recorded which). In nucleotides, the CDR3 is TGCAGTGCTAGACCTGAACAGGGCCTTGAGGCTTTCTTT. Protein product: CSARPEQGLEAFF.